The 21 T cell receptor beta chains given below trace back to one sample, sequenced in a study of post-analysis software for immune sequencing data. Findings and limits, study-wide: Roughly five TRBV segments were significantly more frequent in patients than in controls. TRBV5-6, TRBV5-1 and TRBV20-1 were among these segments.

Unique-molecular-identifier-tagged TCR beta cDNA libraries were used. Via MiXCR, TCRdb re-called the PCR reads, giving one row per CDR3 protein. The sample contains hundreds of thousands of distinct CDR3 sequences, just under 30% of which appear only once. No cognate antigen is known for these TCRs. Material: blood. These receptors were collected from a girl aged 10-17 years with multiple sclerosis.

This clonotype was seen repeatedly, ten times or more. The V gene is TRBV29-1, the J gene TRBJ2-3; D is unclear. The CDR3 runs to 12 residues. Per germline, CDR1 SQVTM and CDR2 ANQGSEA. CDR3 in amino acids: CSQRGVADTQYF. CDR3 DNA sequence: TGCAGTCAACGAGGAGTCGCAGATACGCAGTATTTT.

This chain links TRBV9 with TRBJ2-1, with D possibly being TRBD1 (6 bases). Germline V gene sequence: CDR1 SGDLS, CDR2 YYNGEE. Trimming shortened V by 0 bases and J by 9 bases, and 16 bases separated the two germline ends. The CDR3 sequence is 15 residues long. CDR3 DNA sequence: TGTGCCAGCAGCGTAGGTAACAGGGATTATAGTGAGCAGTTCTTC. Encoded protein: CASSVGNRDYSEQFF. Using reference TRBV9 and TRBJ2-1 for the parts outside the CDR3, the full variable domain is DSGVTQTPKHLITATGQRVTLRCSPRSGDLSVYWYQQSLDQGLQFLIQYYNGEERAKGNILERFSAQQFPDLHSELNLSSLELGDSALYFCASSVGNRDYSEQFFGPGTRLTVL.

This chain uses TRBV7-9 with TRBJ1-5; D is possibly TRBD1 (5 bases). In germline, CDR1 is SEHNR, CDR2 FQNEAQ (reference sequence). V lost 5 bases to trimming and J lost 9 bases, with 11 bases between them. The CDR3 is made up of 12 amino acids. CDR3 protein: CASSEQALPQHF. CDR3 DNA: TGTGCCAGCAGCGAACAGGCTCTGCCCCAGCATTTT.

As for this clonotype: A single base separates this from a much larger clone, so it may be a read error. In DNA, the CDR3 is TGCAGTACCCCACGGCAAGGGACCCAGTACTTC. Protein product: CSTPRQGTQYF. The chain links TRBV20-1 to TRBJ2-5; the D is unclear. CDR1 and CDR2 from the germline V gene are DFQATT and SNEGSKA (reference sequence). CDR3 size: 11 residues.

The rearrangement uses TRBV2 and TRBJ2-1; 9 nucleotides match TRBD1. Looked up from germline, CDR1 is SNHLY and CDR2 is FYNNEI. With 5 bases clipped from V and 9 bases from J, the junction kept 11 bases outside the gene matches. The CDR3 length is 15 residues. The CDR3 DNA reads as TGTGCCAGCAGTCGGGACAGGGAGTCGGTTGGTGAGCAGTTCTTC. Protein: CASSRDRESVGEQFF.

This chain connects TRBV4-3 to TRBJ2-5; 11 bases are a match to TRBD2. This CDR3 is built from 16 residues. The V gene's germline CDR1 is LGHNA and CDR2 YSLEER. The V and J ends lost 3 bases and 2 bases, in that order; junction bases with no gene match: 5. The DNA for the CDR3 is TGCGCCAGCAGCCATGCCGGGACTAGCGGACAAGAGACCCAGTACTTC. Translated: CASSHAGTSGQETQYF.

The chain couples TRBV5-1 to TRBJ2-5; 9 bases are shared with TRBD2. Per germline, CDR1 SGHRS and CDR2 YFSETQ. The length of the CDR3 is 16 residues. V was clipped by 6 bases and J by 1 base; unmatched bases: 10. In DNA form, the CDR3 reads TGCGCCAGCAACACCCTAGCGGGGTTTATCCAAGAGACCCAGTACTTC. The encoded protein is CASNTLAGFIQETQYF.

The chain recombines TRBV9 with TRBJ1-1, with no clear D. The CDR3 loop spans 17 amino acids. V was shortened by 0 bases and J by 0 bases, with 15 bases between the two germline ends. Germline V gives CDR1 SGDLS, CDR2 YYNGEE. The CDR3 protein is CASSVVYYTGMNTEAFF. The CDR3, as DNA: TGTGCCAGCAGCGTAGTCTATTACACGGGCATGAACACTGAAGCTTTCTTT.

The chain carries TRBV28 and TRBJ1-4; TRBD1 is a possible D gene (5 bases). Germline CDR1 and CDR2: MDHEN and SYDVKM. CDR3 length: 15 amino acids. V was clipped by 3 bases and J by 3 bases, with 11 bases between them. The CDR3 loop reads CASSFWGAANEKLFF. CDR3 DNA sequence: TGTGCCAGCAGTTTCTGGGGCGCTGCTAATGAAAAACTGTTTTTT.

CDR3 DNA sequence: TGTGCCAGCAGTTACTCGACGGGGGCTAAGGCTTTCTTT. It translates to CASSYSTGAKAFF. The chain recombines TRBV6-5 with TRBJ1-1, with D perhaps TRBD1 (6 bases). CDR1 and CDR2 from the germline V gene are MNHEY and SVGAGI. Trimming took off 0 bases at V and 11 bases at J, with 13 bases between the two ends. The CDR3 consists of 13 residues.

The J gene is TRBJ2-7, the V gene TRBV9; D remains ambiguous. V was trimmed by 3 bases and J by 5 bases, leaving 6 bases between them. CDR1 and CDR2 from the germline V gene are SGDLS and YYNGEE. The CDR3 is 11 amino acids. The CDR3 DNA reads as TGTGCCAGCAGCGCAGGAGACGAGCAGTACTTC. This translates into CASSAGDEQYF.

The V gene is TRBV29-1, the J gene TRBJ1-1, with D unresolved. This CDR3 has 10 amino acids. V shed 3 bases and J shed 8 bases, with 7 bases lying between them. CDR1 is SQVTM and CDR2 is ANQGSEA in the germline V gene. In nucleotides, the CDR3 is TGCAGCGTTGATGCAGACGAAGCTTTCTTT. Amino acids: CSVDADEAFF.

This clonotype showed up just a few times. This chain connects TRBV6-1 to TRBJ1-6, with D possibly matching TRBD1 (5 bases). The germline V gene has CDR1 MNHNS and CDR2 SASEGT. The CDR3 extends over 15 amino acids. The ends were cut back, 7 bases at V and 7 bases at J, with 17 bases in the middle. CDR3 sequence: CASTMMRGANSPLHF. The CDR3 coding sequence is TGTGCCAGCACAATGATGAGAGGGGCGAATTCACCCCTCCACTTT.

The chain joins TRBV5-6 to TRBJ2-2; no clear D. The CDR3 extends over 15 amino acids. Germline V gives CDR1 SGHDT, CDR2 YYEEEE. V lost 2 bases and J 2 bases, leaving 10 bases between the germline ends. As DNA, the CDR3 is TGTGCCAGCAGCTTAGTGACTTTCAACACCGGGGAGCTGTTTTTT. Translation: CASSLVTFNTGELFF.

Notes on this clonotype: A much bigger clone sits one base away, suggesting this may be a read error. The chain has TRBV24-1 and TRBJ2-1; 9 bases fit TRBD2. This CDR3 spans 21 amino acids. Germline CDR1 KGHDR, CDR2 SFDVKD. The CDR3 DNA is TGTGCCATCAGTGATCCTACGCATGATCGACTAGCGGAGGGGACCTACAATGAGCAGTTCTTC. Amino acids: CAISDPTHDRLAEGTYNEQFF.

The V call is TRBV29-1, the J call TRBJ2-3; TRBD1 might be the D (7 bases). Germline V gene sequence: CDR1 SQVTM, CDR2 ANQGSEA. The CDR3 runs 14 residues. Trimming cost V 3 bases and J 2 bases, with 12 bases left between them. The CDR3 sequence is CSVDPEGATDTQYF. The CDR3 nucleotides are TGCAGCGTTGACCCGGAGGGGGCCACAGATACGCAGTATTTT.

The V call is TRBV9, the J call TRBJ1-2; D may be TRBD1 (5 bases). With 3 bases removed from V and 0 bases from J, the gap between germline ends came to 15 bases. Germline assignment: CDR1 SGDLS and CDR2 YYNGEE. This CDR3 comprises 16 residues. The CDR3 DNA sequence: TGTGCCAGCAGCGGACCCAACAGACAGACTAACTATGGCTACACCTTC. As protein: CASSGPNRQTNYGYTF.

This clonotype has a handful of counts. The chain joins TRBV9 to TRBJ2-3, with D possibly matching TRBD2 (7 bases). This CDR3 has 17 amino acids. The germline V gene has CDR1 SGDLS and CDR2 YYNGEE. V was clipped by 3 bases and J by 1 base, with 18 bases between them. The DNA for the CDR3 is TGTGCCAGCAGCGCCCGGGACGGGGGGCGCGGCACAGATACGCAGTATTTT. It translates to CASSARDGGRGTDTQYF.

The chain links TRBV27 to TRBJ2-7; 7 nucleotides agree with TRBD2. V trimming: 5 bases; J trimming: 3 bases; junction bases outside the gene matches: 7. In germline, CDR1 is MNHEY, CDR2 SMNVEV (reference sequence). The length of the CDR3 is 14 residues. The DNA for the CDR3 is TGTGCCAGCAGTAGGAGGGAGGGAGTCTACGAGCAGTACTTC. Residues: CASSRREGVYEQYF.

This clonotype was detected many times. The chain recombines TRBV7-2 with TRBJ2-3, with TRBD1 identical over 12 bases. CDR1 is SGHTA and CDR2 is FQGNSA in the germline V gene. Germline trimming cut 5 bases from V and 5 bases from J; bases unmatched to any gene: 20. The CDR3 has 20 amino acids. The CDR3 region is CASSPDPPASGQGAVDTQYF. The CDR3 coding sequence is TGTGCCAGCAGCCCAGATCCCCCTGCCTCGGGACAGGGGGCTGTAGATACGCAGTATTTT.

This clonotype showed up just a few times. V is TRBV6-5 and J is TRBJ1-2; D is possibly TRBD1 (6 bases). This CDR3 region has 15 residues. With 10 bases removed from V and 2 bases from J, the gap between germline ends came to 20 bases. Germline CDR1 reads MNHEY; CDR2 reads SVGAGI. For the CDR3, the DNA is TGTGCCACTACCCGGACAGCACGAGGGAACTATGGCTACACCTTC. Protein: CATTRTARGNYGYTF.